Following are 23 T cell receptor beta chains from one sample sequenced in a study of lymphopenia after photon versus proton radiotherapy. Generated by immunoSEQ multiplex PCR, the TCRdb table keeps only in-frame clones and is missing some. This sample carries 150,000 to 200,000 clones, 80% to 90% of them seen once, and the ten largest clones take around 4.7%. Sequences were derived from peripheral blood, sampled from a patient treated with photon-based radiotherapy. The source is a man between 45 and 60 years old with gastric cancer.

CDR3 DNA sequence: TGTGCCAGCAGTCGGGGGGAGGGCCCCTACAATGAGCAGTTCTTC. This translates into CASSRGEGPYNEQFF. The chain has TRBV6-6 and TRBJ2-1; 7 nucleotides match TRBD2. Germline V lookup: CDR1 MNHNY, CDR2 SVGAGI (reference sequence). V lost 5 bases, J lost 2 bases, and 6 bases stayed unmatched. The CDR3 contains 15 residues.

The rearrangement uses TRBV18 and TRBJ2-6, with 10 positions matching TRBD1. CDR1 is KGHSH and CDR2 is LQKENI in the germline V gene. The junction had 4 bases not matched to a gene; V was cut back by 5 bases and J by 0 bases. The CDR3 consists of 17 residues. The DNA of the CDR3 is TGTGCCAGCTCATCATGGACAGGGGGCTCTGGGGCCAACGTCCTGACTTTC. This translates into CASSSWTGGSGANVLTF.

V usage is TRBV13 and J usage is TRBJ2-1; 13 bases align to TRBD2. J lost 5 bases, V lost 2 bases, and 6 bases had no gene match. Germline values: CDR1 PRHDT, CDR2 FYEKMQ (reference sequence). CDR3 length: 17 amino acids. CDR3 in amino acids: CASSLIVGLAGNNEQFF. The CDR3 DNA reads as TGTGCCAGCAGCTTAATAGTGGGACTAGCGGGAAACAATGAGCAGTTCTTC.

Here the CDR3 reads CASSVSGRPSDTQYF. The CDR3, as DNA: TGTGCCAGCAGCGTTAGCGGGAGGCCGTCAGATACGCAGTATTTT. The J gene is TRBJ2-3, the V gene TRBV11-2, with 10 bases matching TRBD2. Looked up from germline, CDR1 is SGHAT and CDR2 is FQNNGV. The junction had 6 bases not matched to a gene; V was cut back by 5 bases and J by 4 bases. The CDR3 consists of 15 residues.

J is TRBJ2-2 and V is TRBV19, with 15 bases identical to TRBD2. J was trimmed by 4 bases and V by 3 bases; bases with no gene match: 9. The CDR3 consists of 19 residues. Looked up from germline, CDR1 is LNHDA and CDR2 is SQIVND (reference sequence). As DNA, the CDR3 is TGTGCCAGTAGTATTCGGACTAGCGGGAGGGCCGTTACCACCGGGGAGCTGTTTTTT. Residues: CASSIRTSGRAVTTGELFF.

This chain connects TRBV30 to TRBJ1-1; D gene unclear. Per germline, CDR1 GTSNPN and CDR2 SVGIG (reference sequence). Trimming took 5 bases from V and 2 from J, leaving 15 bases between them. This CDR3 has 14 residues. CDR3 in DNA: TGTGCCTGGGGACGGAATAATCTTAACACTGAAGCTTTCTTT. Its translation is CAWGRNNLNTEAFF.

The chain is built from TRBV2 and TRBJ1-4, with D unresolved. The CDR3 sequence is 14 residues long. The germline V gene has CDR1 SNHLY and CDR2 FYNNEI. The V end lost 5 bases, the J end lost 8 bases, and 15 bases lay between the germline ends. The CDR3 DNA follows: TGTGCCAGCAGTATACGACATGGAGCAGAAAAACTGTTTTTT. It codes for CASSIRHGAEKLFF.

This clone has just one count. This chain links TRBV6-6 with TRBJ1-2; D gene uncertain. Trimming stripped 1 base from V and 1 base from J, with 4 bases between. From germline, CDR1 is MNHNY and CDR2 SVGAGI (reference sequence). This CDR3 is 13 amino acids long. The CDR3 DNA reads TGTGCCAGCAGTTACTTTAATAACTATGGCTACACCTTC. Protein sequence: CASSYFNNYGYTF.

The rearrangement links TRBV7-2 to TRBJ2-5; 12 nucleotides match TRBD2. The junction had 3 bases not matched to a gene; V was cut back by 4 bases and J by 3 bases. CDR3 length: 15 amino acids. Germline-derived CDR1 and CDR2 are SGHTA and FQGNSA. Here the CDR3 reads CASSSSGRVEETQYF. The CDR3 region has the DNA TGTGCCAGCAGCTCTAGCGGGAGGGTGGAAGAGACCCAGTACTTC.

The genes are TRBV21-1 and TRBJ1-5. TRBV21-1 is marked as a pseudogene. The CDR3 is 12 amino acids. In DNA, the CDR3 is TGTGCCAGCAGCAAAGAGTTCCAGCCCCAGCATTTT. Its protein product is CASSKEFQPQHF.

The gene calls are TRBV10-3 and TRBJ2-3; D is possibly TRBD2 (6 bases). Trimming took 3 bases from V and 2 from J, leaving 9 bases between them. The CDR3 spans 14 residues. Germline lookup yields CDR1 ENHRY and CDR2 SYGVKD. Written as DNA, the CDR3 is TGTGCCATCAGTGACTGGGAGGTCACAGATACGCAGTATTTT. It translates to CAISDWEVTDTQYF.

The V call is TRBV25-1, the J call TRBJ1-4, with TRBD1 matching over 8 bases. V shed 4 bases and J 8 bases; nucleotides not matched to a gene: 12. Looked up from germline, CDR1 is MGHDK and CDR2 is SYGVNS. The CDR3 sequence is 16 residues long. CDR3 region: CASSGGYGTGREKLFF. The CDR3 DNA is TGTGCCAGCAGTGGGGGGTACGGGACAGGCAGGGAAAAACTGTTTTTT. Together with reference TRBV25-1 and TRBJ1-4, the CDR3 gives the full variable domain: EADIYQTPRYLVIGTGKKITLECSQTMGHDKMYWYQQDPGMELHLIHYSYGVNSTEKGDLSSESTVSRIRTEHFPLTLESARPSHTSQYLCASSGGYGTGREKLFFGSGTQLSVL.

This sequence joins TRBV7-9 and TRBJ2-5, with D unclear. Germline V lookup: CDR1 SEHNR, CDR2 FQNEAQ (reference sequence). Between the trimmed V and J ends, which lost 2 bases and 0 bases, there was a span of 7 bases. This CDR3 comprises 14 residues. The CDR3 bases are TGTGCCAGCAGCTTACGACTGGACCAAGAGACCCAGTACTTC. Its translation is CASSLRLDQETQYF. Supplemented by reference TRBV7-9 and TRBJ2-5, the full variable domain reads DTGVSQNPRHKITKRGQNVTFRCDPISEHNRLYWYRQTLGQGPEFLTYFQNEAQLEKSRLLSDRFSAERPKGSFSTLEIQRTEQGDSAMYLCASSLRLDQETQYFGPGTRLLVL.

The rearrangement joins TRBV5-1 to TRBJ1-2; D is possibly TRBD1 (5 bases). V dropped 4 bases and J dropped 4 bases, with 14 bases sitting between them. This CDR3 has 14 amino acids. Germline loops: CDR1 SGHRS, CDR2 YFSETQ. CDR3 sequence: CASSPGGTGYGYTF. In DNA form, the CDR3 reads TGCGCCAGCAGCCCCGGGGGAACAGGCTATGGCTACACCTTC.

J is TRBJ2-5 and V is TRBV5-6; 9 bases are shared with TRBD2. The junction had 5 bases not matched to a gene; V was cut back by 0 bases and J by 2 bases. CDR1 is SGHDT and CDR2 is YYEEEE in the germline V gene. The CDR3 sequence is 16 residues long. CDR3 in DNA: TGTGCCAGCAGCTTGGATCTAGCGGGACCTCAAGAGACCCAGTACTTC. Its protein is CASSLDLAGPQETQYF.

CDR3 coding DNA: TGTGCCAGCAGCGCTAGGGGACTAGCGGCTTCCATTTCTAGCACAGATACGCAGTATTTT. Residues: CASSARGLAASISSTDTQYF. The genes are TRBV9 and TRBJ2-3; TRBD2 agrees at 11 bases. Trimming cost V 3 bases and J 0 bases; bases outside gene matches: 15. Germline loops: CDR1 SGDLS, CDR2 YYNGEE. The CDR3 loop spans 20 amino acids.

This clone has a single count. V gene TRBV5-1 combines with J gene TRBJ2-1, with 16 nucleotides matching TRBD2. J was trimmed by 9 bases and V by 4 bases; bases with no gene match: 7. The CDR3 runs to 16 residues. Per germline, CDR1 SGHRS and CDR2 YFSETQ. Here the CDR3 reads CASSGTSGRDLGEQFF. The CDR3 bases are TGCGCCAGCAGCGGGACTAGCGGGAGGGACCTGGGTGAGCAGTTCTTC.

The chain employs TRBV5-4 and TRBJ2-7, with D unresolved. Germline V CDR1 and CDR2: SGHNT, YYREEE (reference sequence). The V end lost 1 base, the J end lost 1 base, and 6 bases lay between the germline ends. CDR3 length: 13 residues. The CDR3 DNA reads TGTGCCAGCAGCTTGAGTCAGTCCTACGAGCAGTACTTC. Amino acids: CASSLSQSYEQYF.

This chain links TRBV6-5 with TRBJ2-2, with 8 bases fitting TRBD2. Unmatched junction bases numbered 5, after V lost 4 bases and J lost 4 bases. The length of the CDR3 is 15 residues. The germline CDR1 and CDR2 sequences are MNHEY and SVGAGI. The CDR3 sequence is CASSSSGSGTGELFF. CDR3 DNA: TGTGCCAGCAGTTCAAGCGGGAGTGGCACCGGGGAGCTGTTTTTT.

This rearrangement joins TRBV28 to TRBJ1-1; possible D gene TRBD1, 6 bases. V was shortened by 3 bases and J by 1 base, with 27 bases between the two germline ends. This CDR3 is 20 amino acids long. The germline CDR1 and CDR2 sequences are MDHEN and SYDVKM. CDR3 DNA sequence: TGTGCCAGCAGTTTCGCATTCATATTTCGTGGGGGGCTCGGGAACACTGAAGCTTTCTTT. It codes for CASSFAFIFRGGLGNTEAFF.

J is TRBJ2-3 and V is TRBV30, with 7 nucleotides matching TRBD2. Germline V gene data show CDR1 as GTSNPN and CDR2 as SVGIG (reference sequence). Trimming cost V 0 bases and J 3 bases; bases outside gene matches: 6. The CDR3 runs to 15 residues. This CDR3 reads CAWSVGSGFTDTQYF. CDR3 nucleotides: TGTGCCTGGAGTGTAGGTAGCGGGTTTACAGATACGCAGTATTTT. The complete variable domain, with remaining parts taken from reference TRBV30 and TRBJ2-3, reads SQTIHQWPATLVQPVGSPLSLECTVEGTSNPNLYWYRQAAGRGLQLLFYSVGIGQISSEVPQNLSASRPQDRQFILSSKKLLLSDSGFYLCAWSVGSGFTDTQYFGPGTRLTVL.

V usage is TRBV7-2 and J usage is TRBJ2-1; D perhaps matches TRBD1 (5 bases). The V gene's germline CDR1 is SGHTA and CDR2 FQGNSA. V lost 5 bases and J lost 2, with 10 bases in between. The CDR3 runs 14 residues. As DNA, the CDR3 is TGTGCCAGCAGCACGGACATTACCTACAATGAGCAGTTCTTC. It encodes CASSTDITYNEQFF.

The genes are TRBV18 and TRBJ1-1, with TRBD1 as a possible D gene (5 bases). The germline V gene encodes CDR1 KGHSH and CDR2 LQKENI. CDR3 size: 15 residues. The V end lost 6 bases, the J end lost 5 bases, and 19 bases lay between the germline ends. The CDR3 nucleotides read TGTGCCAGCTCTATCCCTACTACAGGCACTACTGAAGCTTTCTTT. Translating gives CASSIPTTGTTEAFF.